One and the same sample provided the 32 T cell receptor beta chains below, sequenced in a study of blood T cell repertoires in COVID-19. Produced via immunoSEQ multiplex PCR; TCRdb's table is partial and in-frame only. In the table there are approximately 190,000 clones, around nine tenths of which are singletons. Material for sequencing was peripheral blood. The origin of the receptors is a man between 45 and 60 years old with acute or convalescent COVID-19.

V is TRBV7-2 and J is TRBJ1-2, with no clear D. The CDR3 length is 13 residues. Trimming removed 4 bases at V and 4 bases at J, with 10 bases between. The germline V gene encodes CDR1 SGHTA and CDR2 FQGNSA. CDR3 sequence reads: CASSSNNIYGYTF. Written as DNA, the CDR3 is TGTGCCAGCAGCTCCAACAATATCTATGGCTACACCTTC.

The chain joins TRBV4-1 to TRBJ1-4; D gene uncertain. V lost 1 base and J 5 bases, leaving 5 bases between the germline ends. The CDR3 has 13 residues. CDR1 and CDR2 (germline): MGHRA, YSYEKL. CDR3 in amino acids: CASSQGGNEKLFF. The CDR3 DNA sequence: TGCGCCAGCAGCCAAGGCGGCAATGAAAAACTGTTTTTT.

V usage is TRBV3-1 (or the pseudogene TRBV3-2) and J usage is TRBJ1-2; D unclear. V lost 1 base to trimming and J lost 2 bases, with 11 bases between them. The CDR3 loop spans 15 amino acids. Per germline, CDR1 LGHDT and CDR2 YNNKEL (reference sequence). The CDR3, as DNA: TGTGCCAGCAGCCAAGGACTGGGAGTAAACTATGGCTACACCTTC. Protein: CASSQGLGVNYGYTF.

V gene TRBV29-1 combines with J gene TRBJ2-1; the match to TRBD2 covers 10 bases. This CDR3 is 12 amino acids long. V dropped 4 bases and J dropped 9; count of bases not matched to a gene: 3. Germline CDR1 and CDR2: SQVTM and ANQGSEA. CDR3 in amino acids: CSVGLAGVEQFF. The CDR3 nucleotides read TGCAGCGTTGGCCTAGCGGGAGTTGAGCAGTTCTTC.

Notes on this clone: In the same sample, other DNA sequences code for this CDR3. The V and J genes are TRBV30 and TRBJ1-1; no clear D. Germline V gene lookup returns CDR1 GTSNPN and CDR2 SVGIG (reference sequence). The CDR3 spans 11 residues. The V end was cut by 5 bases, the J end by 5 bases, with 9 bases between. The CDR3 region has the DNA TGTGCCTGGGCAAGAGGGACTGAAGCTTTCTTT. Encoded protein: CAWARGTEAFF.

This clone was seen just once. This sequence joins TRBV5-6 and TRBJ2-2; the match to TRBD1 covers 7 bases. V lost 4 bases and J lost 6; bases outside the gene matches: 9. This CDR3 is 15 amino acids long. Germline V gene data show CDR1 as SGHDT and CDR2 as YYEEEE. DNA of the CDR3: TGTGCCAGCAGCCTTAGACAGGGTCTACCCGGGGAGCTGTTTTTT. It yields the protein CASSLRQGLPGELFF.

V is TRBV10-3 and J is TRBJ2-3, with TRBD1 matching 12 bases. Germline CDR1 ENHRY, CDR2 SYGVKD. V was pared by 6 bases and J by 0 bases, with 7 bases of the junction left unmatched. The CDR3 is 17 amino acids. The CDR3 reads CAIRGGTGGWSTDTQYF. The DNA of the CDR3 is TGTGCCATCAGGGGAGGGACAGGGGGCTGGAGCACAGATACGCAGTATTTT.

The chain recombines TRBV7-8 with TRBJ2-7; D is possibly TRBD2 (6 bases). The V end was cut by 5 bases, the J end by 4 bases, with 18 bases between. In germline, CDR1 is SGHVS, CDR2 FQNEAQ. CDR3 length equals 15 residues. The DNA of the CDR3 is TGTGCCAGCAGCATTCGGGGGAAAGGGCAATACGAGCAGTACTTC. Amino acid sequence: CASSIRGKGQYEQYF.

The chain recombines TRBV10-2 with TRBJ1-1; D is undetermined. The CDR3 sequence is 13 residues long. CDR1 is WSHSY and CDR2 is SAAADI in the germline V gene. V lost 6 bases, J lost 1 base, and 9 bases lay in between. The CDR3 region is CASRTTENTEAFF. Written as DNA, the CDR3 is TGCGCCAGCAGGACCACAGAGAACACTGAAGCTTTCTTT.

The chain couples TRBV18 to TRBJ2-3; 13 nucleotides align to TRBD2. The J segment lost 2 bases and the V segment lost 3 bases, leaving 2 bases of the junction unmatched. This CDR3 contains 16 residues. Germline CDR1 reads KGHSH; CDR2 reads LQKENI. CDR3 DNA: TGTGCCAGCTCACCGGGACTAGCGGGAATCACAGATACGCAGTATTTT. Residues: CASSPGLAGITDTQYF.

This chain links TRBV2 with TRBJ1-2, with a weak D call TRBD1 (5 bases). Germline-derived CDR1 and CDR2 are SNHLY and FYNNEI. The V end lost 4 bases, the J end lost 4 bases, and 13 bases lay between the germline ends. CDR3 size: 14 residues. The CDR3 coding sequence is TGTGCCAGCAGTGGACAGCTTCATTCCTATGGCTACACCTTC. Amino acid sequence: CASSGQLHSYGYTF.

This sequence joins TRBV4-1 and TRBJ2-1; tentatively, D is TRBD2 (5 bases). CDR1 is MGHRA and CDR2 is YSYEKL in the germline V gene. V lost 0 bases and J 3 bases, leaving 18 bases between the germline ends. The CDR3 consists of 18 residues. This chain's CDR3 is CASSQETEVRRSYNEQFF. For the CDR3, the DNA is TGCGCCAGCAGCCAAGAAACCGAGGTTAGGAGGAGCTACAATGAGCAGTTCTTC.

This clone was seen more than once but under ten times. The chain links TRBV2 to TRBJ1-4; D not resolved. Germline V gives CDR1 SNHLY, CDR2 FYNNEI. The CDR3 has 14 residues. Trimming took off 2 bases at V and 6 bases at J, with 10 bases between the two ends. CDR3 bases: TGTGCCAGCAGTGAAAACACCCAGGATGAAAAACTGTTTTTT. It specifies CASSENTQDEKLFF.

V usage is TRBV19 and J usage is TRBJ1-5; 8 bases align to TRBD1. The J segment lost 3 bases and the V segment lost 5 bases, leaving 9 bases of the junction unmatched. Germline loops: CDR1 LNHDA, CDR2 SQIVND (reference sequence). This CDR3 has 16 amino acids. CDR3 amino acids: CASSPRTGQDNQPQHF. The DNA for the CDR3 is TGTGCCAGTAGTCCTCGGACAGGGCAGGACAATCAGCCCCAGCATTTT.

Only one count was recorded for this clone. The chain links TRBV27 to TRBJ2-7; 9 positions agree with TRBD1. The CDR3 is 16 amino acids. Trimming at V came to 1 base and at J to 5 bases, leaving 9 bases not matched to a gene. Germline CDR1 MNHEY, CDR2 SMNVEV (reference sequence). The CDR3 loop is CASSLLGGTGFDEQYF. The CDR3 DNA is TGTGCCAGCAGTTTATTAGGCGGGACAGGGTTCGACGAGCAGTACTTC.

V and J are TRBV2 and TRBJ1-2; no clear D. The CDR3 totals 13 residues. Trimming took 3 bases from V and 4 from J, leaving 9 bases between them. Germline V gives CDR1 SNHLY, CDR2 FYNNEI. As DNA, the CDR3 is TGTGCCAGCAGTGAGATAGAGCCCTATGGCTACACCTTC. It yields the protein CASSEIEPYGYTF.

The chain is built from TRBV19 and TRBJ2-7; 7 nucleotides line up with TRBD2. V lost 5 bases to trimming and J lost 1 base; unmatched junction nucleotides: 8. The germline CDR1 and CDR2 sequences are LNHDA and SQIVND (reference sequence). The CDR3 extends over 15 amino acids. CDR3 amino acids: CASSEGGSKSYEQYF. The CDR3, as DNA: TGTGCCAGTAGTGAGGGCGGGAGTAAGTCCTACGAGCAGTACTTC.

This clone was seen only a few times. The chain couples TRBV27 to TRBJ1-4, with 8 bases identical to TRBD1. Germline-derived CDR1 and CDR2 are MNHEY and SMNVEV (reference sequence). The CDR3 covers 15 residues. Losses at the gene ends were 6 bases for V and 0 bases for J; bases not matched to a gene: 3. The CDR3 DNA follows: TGTGCCAGCAGCCGACAGGGGACAACTAATGAAAAACTGTTTTTT. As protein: CASSRQGTTNEKLFF.

CDR3 loop: CASSLTSGGPPDTQYF. The CDR3 DNA is TGTGCCAGCAGCCTCACTAGCGGGGGCCCCCCAGATACGCAGTATTTT. V gene TRBV7-3 combines with J gene TRBJ2-3; the match to TRBD2 covers 11 bases. Germline V gene data show CDR1 as SGHTA and CDR2 as FQGTGA. The CDR3 runs 16 residues. V shed 5 bases and J 4 bases; nucleotides not matched to a gene: 8.

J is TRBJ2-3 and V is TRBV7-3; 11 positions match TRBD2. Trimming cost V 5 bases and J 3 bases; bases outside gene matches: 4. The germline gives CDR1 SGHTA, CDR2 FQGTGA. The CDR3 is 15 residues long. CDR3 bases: TGTGCCAGCAGCCGTACTAGCGGGAGAACAGATACGCAGTATTTT. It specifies CASSRTSGRTDTQYF.

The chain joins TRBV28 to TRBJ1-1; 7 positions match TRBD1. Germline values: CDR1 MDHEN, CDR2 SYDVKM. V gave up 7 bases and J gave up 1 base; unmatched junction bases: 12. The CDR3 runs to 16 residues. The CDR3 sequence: CASTALPTGANTEAFF. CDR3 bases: TGTGCCAGCACCGCGCTACCTACAGGGGCGAACACTGAAGCTTTCTTT.

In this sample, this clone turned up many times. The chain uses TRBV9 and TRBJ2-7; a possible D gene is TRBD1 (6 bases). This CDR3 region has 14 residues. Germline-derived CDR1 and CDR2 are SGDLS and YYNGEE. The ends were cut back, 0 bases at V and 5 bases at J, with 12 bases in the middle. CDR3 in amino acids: CASSVATGHNEQYF. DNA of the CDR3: TGTGCCAGCAGCGTAGCTACGGGACACAACGAGCAGTACTTC.

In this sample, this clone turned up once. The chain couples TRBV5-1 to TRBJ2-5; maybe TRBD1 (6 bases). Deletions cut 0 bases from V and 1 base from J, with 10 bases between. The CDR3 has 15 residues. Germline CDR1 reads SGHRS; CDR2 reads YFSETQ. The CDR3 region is CASSLAVQGQETQYF. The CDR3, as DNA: TGCGCCAGCAGCTTGGCCGTACAGGGCCAAGAGACCCAGTACTTC. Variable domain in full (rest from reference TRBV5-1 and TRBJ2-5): KAGVTQTPRYLIKTRGQQVTLSCSPISGHRSVSWYQQTPGQGLQFLFEYFSETQRNKGNFPGRFSGRQFSNSRSEMNVSTLELGDSALYLCASSLAVQGQETQYFGPGTRLLVL.

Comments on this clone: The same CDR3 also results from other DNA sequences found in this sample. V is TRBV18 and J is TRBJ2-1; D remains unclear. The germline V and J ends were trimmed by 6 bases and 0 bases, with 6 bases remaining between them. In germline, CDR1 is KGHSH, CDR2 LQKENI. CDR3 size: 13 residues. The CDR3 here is CASSPSSYNEQFF. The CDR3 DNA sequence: TGTGCCAGCTCGCCCAGCTCCTACAATGAGCAGTTCTTC.

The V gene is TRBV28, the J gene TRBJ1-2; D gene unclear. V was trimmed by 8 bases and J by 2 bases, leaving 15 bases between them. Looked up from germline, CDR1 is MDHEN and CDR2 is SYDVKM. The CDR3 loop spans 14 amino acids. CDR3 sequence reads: CASRPPARNYGYTF. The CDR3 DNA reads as TGTGCCAGCCGCCCTCCCGCGAGGAACTATGGCTACACCTTC.

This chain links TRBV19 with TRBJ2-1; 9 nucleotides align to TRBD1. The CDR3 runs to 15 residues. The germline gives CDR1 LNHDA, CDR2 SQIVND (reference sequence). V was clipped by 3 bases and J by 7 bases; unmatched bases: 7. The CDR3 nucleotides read TGTGCCAGTAGTATCCGGGGACAGGGAAATAATGAGCAGTTCTTC. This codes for CASSIRGQGNNEQFF.

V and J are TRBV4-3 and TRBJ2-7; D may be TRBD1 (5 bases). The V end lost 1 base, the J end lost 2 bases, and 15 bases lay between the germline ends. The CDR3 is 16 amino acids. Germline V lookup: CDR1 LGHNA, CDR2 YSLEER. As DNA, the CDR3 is TGCGCCAGCAGCCAAGTGTTTGTGGGGCAGCCCTACGAGCAGTACGTC. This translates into CASSQVFVGQPYEQYV.

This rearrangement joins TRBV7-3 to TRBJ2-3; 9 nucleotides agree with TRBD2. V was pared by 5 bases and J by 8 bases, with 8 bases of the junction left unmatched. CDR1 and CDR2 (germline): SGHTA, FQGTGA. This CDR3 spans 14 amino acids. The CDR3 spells CASSATSGRGTQYF. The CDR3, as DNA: TGTGCCAGCAGCGCGACTAGCGGACGGGGTACGCAGTATTTT.

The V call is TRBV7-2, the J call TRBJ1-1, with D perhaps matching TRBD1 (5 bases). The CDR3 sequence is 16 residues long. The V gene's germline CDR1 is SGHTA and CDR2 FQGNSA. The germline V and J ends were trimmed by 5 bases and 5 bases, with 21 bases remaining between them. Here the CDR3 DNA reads TGTGCCAGCAGCGGAGAGGCAGGGTCGCGGGAGACTGAAGCTTTCTTT. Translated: CASSGEAGSRETEAFF.

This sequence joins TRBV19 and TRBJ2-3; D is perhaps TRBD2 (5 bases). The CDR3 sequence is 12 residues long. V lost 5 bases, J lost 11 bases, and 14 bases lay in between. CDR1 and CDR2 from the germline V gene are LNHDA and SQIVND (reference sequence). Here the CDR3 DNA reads TGTGCCAGTAGTGAAGGACTCCTAGTGCAGTATTTT. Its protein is CASSEGLLVQYF.

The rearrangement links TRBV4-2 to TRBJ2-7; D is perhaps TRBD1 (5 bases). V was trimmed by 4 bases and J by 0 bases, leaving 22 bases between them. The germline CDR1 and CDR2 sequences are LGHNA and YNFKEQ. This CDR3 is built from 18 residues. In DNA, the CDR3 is TGTGCCAGCAGCCCGACGGCGACAGTAGGGGCAAACTCCTACGAGCAGTACTTC. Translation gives CASSPTATVGANSYEQYF.

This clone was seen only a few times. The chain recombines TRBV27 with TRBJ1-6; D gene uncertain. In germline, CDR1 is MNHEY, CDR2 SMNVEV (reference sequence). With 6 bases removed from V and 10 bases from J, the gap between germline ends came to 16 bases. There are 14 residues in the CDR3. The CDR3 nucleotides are TGTGCCAGCAGCCTATGGACTCGAAGGTCACCCCTCCACTTT. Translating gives CASSLWTRRSPLHF.